A selection of T cell receptor beta chains follows, all from one sample in a study of beta chain features in type 1 diabetes. Method: immunoSEQ multiplex PCR; TCRdb's copy keeps in-frame clones and lacks some. The sample has 200,000 to 300,000 clones, approximately 10% seen once; the top ten hold 0.017%. The specimen sequenced was naive CD4+ T cells from blood. The receptors were sampled from a man in his thirties or forties with type 1 diabetes. The CDR3 runs from the conserved cysteine through the conserved F or W. A D gene is named only where the DNA matches it firmly. Rows give clone size only sometimes, using once, few, many, or a class for an expanded clone.

D	length	V	J	size	DNA	CDR3
TRBD1	16	TRBV4-1	TRBJ1-1	NA	TGCGCCAGCAGCCAAGATGACAGGGGTGGGACCACTGAAGCTTTCTTT	CASSQDDRGGTTEAFF
NA	14	TRBV15	TRBJ2-7	few	TGTGCCACCAGCAGAGAGGGGAGCTCCTACGAGCAGTACTTC	CATSREGSSYEQYF
NA	14	TRBV2	TRBJ2-1	few	TGTGCCAGCAGTCTAATTTCGCCCTACAATGAGCAGTTCTTC	CASSLISPYNEQFF
NA	13	TRBV18	TRBJ2-3	NA	TGTGCCAGCTCACCCTTGGACTCCGATACGCAGTATTTT	CASSPLDSDTQYF
NA	15	TRBV19	TRBJ1-6	NA	TGTGCCAGTAGTATAGGACAGGCGTATAATTCACCCCTCCACTTT	CASSIGQAYNSPLHF
TRBD1	15	TRBV9	TRBJ2-7	few	TGTGCCAGCAGCGTTGCCGAGACAGGGGGAAGCGAGCAGTACTTC	CASSVAETGGSEQYF
TRBD1	15	TRBV7-9	TRBJ1-6	NA	TGTGCCAGCAGCAAACAGGGGGCGGTTAATTCACCCCTCCACTTT	CASSKQGAVNSPLHF
TRBD1	13	TRBV29-1	TRBJ1-1	few	TGCAGCGTTGAAGGGACAGGTAACACTGAAGCTTTCTTT	CSVEGTGNTEAFF
TRBD2	16	TRBV5-1	TRBJ2-5	few	TGCGCCAGCAGCTTGAACGCGGGGGGTATCCAAGAGACCCAGTACTTC	CASSLNAGGIQETQYF
TRBD1	14	TRBV4-2	TRBJ1-2	few	TGTGCCAGCAGCCAAGTAGGGGACAGGCAAGGCTACACCTTC	CASSQVGDRQGYTF
TRBD1	16	TRBV2	TRBJ2-5	NA	TGTGCCAGCAGCATAGCCGGGACAGTGTACCAAGAGACCCAGTACTTC	CASSIAGTVYQETQYF
NA	14	TRBV7-3	TRBJ2-2	few	TGTGCCAGCAGCTTAACAGCGGCGGGCGGGGAGCTGTTTTTT	CASSLTAAGGELFF
NA	15	TRBV11-1	TRBJ2-7	few	TGTGCCAGCAGCTTAACAACAGGGAGCTCCTACGAGCAGTACTTC	CASSLTTGSSYEQYF
NA	17	TRBV4-3	TRBJ2-1	few	TGCGCCAGCAGCCAAGCTTATGGGGGGACCCTCTACAATGAGCAGTTCTTC	CASSQAYGGTLYNEQFF
NA	14	TRBV11-2	TRBJ2-1	few	TGTGCCAGCAGCGAAGTGGGGAGATACAATGAGCAGTTCTTC	CASSEVGRYNEQFF
TRBD2	17	TRBV4-1	TRBJ2-1	few	TGCGCCAGCAGCCGGACTAGCGGGGGCCCGCTATACAATGAGCAGTTCTTC	CASSRTSGGPLYNEQFF
TRBD1	15	TRBV11-1	TRBJ2-3	NA	TGTGCCAGCAGCGAACAGGGGGAAGGAACAGATACGCAGTATTTT	CASSEQGEGTDTQYF
NA	14	TRBV4-1	TRBJ2-1	NA	TGCGCCAGCAGCGACCGGGTCCTAGGCAATGAGCAGTTCTTC	CASSDRVLGNEQFF
NA	15	TRBV6-6	TRBJ1-1	few	TGTGCCAGCGGAAAGGCAATAGCAGGGTCCACTGAAGCTTTCTTT	CASGKAIAGSTEAFF
NA	19	TRBV4-1	TRBJ2-5	NA	TGCGCCAGCAGCCAAGGTTGGGCGGGCGTCTTCAGCGTAAAAGAGACCCAGTACTTC	CASSQGWAGVFSVKETQYF
NA	13	TRBV7-3	TRBJ1-1	NA	TGTGCCAGCAGTTATCAAGCGGGGGATGAAGCTTTCTTT	CASSYQAGDEAFF
TRBD2	15	TRBV4-3	TRBJ2-3	NA	TGCGCCAGCAGCCCAGGACTAGCGGGGAGAGATACGCAGTATTTT	CASSPGLAGRDTQYF